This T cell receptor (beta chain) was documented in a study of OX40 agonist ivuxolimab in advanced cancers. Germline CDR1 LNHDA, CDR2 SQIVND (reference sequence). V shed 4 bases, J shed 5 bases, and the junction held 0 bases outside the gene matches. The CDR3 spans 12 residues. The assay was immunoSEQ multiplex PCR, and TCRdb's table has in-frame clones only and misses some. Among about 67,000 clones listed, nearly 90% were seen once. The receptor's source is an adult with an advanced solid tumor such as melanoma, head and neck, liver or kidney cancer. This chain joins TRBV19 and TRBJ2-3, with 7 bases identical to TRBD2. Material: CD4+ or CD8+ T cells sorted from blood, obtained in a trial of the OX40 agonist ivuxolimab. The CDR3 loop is CASSTSGDTQYF. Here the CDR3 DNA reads TGTGCCAGTAGTACTAGCGGAGATACGCAGTATTTT. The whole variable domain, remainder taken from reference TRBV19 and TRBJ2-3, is DGGITQSPKYLFRKEGQNVTLSCEQNLNHDAMYWYRQDPGQGLRLIYYSQIVNDFQKGDIAEGYSVSREKKESFPLTVTSAQKNPTAFYLCASSTSGDTQYFGPGTRLTVL.